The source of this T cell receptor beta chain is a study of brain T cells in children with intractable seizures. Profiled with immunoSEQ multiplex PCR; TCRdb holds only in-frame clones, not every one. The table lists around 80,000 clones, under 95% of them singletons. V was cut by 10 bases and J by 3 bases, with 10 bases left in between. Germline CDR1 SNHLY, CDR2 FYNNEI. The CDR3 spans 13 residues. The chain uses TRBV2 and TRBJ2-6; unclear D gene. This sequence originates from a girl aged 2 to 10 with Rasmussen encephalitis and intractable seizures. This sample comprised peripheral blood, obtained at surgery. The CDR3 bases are TGTGCCACCCGACGGCTTGGGGCCAACGTCCTGACTTTC. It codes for CATRRLGANVLTF.